The 29 T cell receptor beta chains below come from one sample, sequenced in a study of T-cell reconstitution after alpha-beta-depleted transplantation in children. Preparation of the TCRbeta library was carried out with unique molecular identifiers. TCRdb reprocessed the PCR reads with MiXCR, giving one entry per CDR3 protein. The sample contains about 300,000 distinct CDR3 sequences, around 10% of which appear only once. Material: PBMCs, obtained before TCRalphabeta/CD19-depleted stem cell transplant. These TCRs come from a boy younger than two with acute myeloid leukemia, due to receive a stem cell transplant.

This clonotype came up many times. The V gene is TRBV28, the J gene TRBJ2-5; D is tentatively TRBD1 or TRBD2 (5 bases each). Trimming pared 0 bases from V and 4 bases from J, leaving 15 bases between. This CDR3 contains 16 residues. Germline loops: CDR1 MDHEN, CDR2 SYDVKM. The CDR3 DNA is TGTGCCAGCAGTTTATGGGGGATCCGGGACCGAGAGACCCAGTACTTC. It specifies CASSLWGIRDRETQYF.

This clonotype was seen a handful of times. V usage is TRBV12-5 and J usage is TRBJ2-1; 7 nucleotides agree with TRBD2. This CDR3 is 18 amino acids long. The V gene end was trimmed by 7 bases and the J gene end by 5 bases; junction bases not matched to a gene: 20. The germline gives CDR1 LGHNT, CDR2 FRNRAP. For the CDR3, the DNA is TGTGCTAGTGCCTCGGCGCAGCGGGGCTTCCCTATTCACAATGAGCAGTTCTTC. Translating gives CASASAQRGFPIHNEQFF.

This clonotype was observed at least ten times. The V call is TRBV28, the J call TRBJ1-5; 8 bases match TRBD1. CDR3 size: 14 residues. J lost 4 bases, V lost 2 bases, and 1 base had no gene match. Germline V CDR1 and CDR2: MDHEN, SYDVKM. CDR3 region: CASSLRDRNQPQHF. As DNA, the CDR3 is TGTGCCAGCAGTTTAAGGGACAGGAATCAGCCCCAGCATTTT.

This clonotype was seen repeatedly, ten times or more. V and J are TRBV20-1 and TRBJ2-1; 7 positions match TRBD1. Germline V gene lookup returns CDR1 DFQATT and CDR2 SNEGSKA (reference sequence). J gave up 7 bases and V 0 bases, and 6 bases lay outside the gene matches. The CDR3 totals 14 residues. The CDR3 loop reads CSARDLGGRNEQFF. CDR3 bases: TGCAGTGCTAGAGATTTAGGGGGCAGGAATGAGCAGTTCTTC.

This clonotype was recorded at least ten times. This chain joins TRBV15 and TRBJ2-2; 7 nucleotides match TRBD1. Unmatched junction bases numbered 4, after V lost 3 bases and J lost 6 bases. The CDR3 contains 14 residues. CDR1 LNHNV and CDR2 YYDKDF come from the germline V gene (reference sequence). In nucleotides, the CDR3 is TGTGCCACCAGCAGGGAAACAGGGGCCGGGGAGCTGTTTTTT. Protein: CATSRETGAGELFF.

The chain links TRBV7-3 to TRBJ2-3; D possibly uses TRBD1 or TRBD2 (6 bases each). In germline, CDR1 is SGHTA, CDR2 FQGTGA. Deletions cut 5 bases from V and 2 bases from J, with 11 bases between. This CDR3 has 14 amino acids. The DNA for the CDR3 is TGTGCCAGCAGCAGAAGGGGGGCCACAGATACGCAGTATTTT. Its translation: CASSRRGATDTQYF.

The chain employs TRBV20-1 and TRBJ1-3; no reliable D call. Per the germline V gene, CDR1 is DFQATT and CDR2 is SNEGSKA (reference sequence). This CDR3 has 13 residues. The germline V and J ends were trimmed by 7 bases and 2 bases, with 12 bases remaining between them. The CDR3 protein is CSDKRRAGNTIYF. The CDR3 DNA reads as TGCAGTGACAAGAGAAGGGCTGGAAACACCATATATTTT.

The V and J genes are TRBV4-1 and TRBJ1-2; a possible D gene is TRBD1 (5 bases). The V gene's germline CDR1 is MGHRA and CDR2 YSYEKL. V lost 0 bases to trimming and J lost 6 bases, with 11 bases between them. The length of the CDR3 is 14 residues. CDR3 nucleotides: TGCGCCAGCAGCCAAGAAGGGAGAGGGGATGGCTACACCTTC. It yields the protein CASSQEGRGDGYTF.

At least ten counts were recorded for this clonotype. This chain joins TRBV5-1 and TRBJ2-7; TRBD1 might be the D (6 bases). The CDR3 length is 14 residues. V was clipped by 5 bases and J by 4 bases, with 16 bases between them. Germline V gives CDR1 SGHRS, CDR2 YFSETQ. In DNA, the CDR3 is TGCGCCAGCAGGTTGACAGGAGGCAAATACGAGCAGTACTTC. It is translated as CASRLTGGKYEQYF.

The sample holds many counts of this clonotype. The rearrangement uses TRBV7-9 and TRBJ2-7, with TRBD1 matching 10 bases. Germline assignment: CDR1 SEHNR and CDR2 FQNEAQ (reference sequence). The CDR3 covers 15 residues. Trimming removed 4 bases from V and 2 bases from J; junction bases left unmatched: 5. CDR3 DNA: TGTGCCAGCAGCTCGGACAGGGGGTTACCCTACGAGCAGTACTTC. Protein product: CASSSDRGLPYEQYF.

This clonotype was found many times. The gene calls are TRBV7-6 and TRBJ2-3; 7 bases map to TRBD2. Germline CDR1 and CDR2: SGHVS and FNYEAQ. The CDR3 totals 16 residues. The V and J ends lost 1 base and 3 bases, in that order; junction bases with no gene match: 7. CDR3 sequence reads: CASSLVDGGWTDTQYF. As DNA, the CDR3 is TGTGCCAGCAGCTTAGTTGACGGGGGGTGGACAGATACGCAGTATTTT. Supplemented by reference TRBV7-6 and TRBJ2-3, the full variable domain reads GAGVSQSPRYKVTKRGQDVALRCDPISGHVSLYWYRQALGQGPEFLTYFNYEAQQDKSGLPNDRFSAERPEGSISTLTIQRTEQRDSAMYRCASSLVDGGWTDTQYFGPGTRLTVL.

This clonotype was observed many times. Written as DNA, the CDR3 is TGCGCCAGCAGCTTGGCGTCTGGGGAGCAGTACTTC. Translation: CASSLASGEQYF. The J gene is TRBJ2-7, the V gene TRBV5-1, with D unclear. V shed 0 bases and J shed 7 bases, with 8 bases lying between them. Germline CDR1 reads SGHRS; CDR2 reads YFSETQ. This CDR3 has 12 residues.

This clonotype appeared a few times. The chain uses TRBV20-1 and TRBJ2-6; TRBD2 might be the D (5 bases). The germline gives CDR1 DFQATT, CDR2 SNEGSKA (reference sequence). Trimming took off 1 base at V and 2 bases at J, with 9 bases between the two ends. The CDR3 is 15 residues long. The CDR3 here is CSARVPGTGANVLTF. CDR3 nucleotides: TGCAGTGCTAGAGTGCCGGGGACTGGGGCCAACGTCCTGACTTTC.

V is TRBV28 and J is TRBJ1-3, with D unresolved. The CDR3 contains 12 residues. From germline, CDR1 is MDHEN and CDR2 SYDVKM. The ends were cut back, 1 base at V and 5 bases at J, with 3 bases in the middle. CDR3 DNA: TGTGCCAGCAGTTTATCCAGAAACACCATATATTTT. Amino acids: CASSLSRNTIYF.

This clonotype has ten or more counts. The rearrangement uses TRBV5-1 and TRBJ2-1; 7 bases are shared with TRBD1. Germline CDR1 reads SGHRS; CDR2 reads YFSETQ. This CDR3 contains 15 residues. Trimming cost V 4 bases and J 2 bases; bases outside gene matches: 6. In DNA form, the CDR3 reads TGCGCCAGCAGCACCGACAGGGTACCCTACAATGAGCAGTTCTTC. Residues: CASSTDRVPYNEQFF.

This clonotype has more than one count but fewer than ten. This chain connects TRBV7-8 to TRBJ2-5; the match to TRBD1 covers 7 bases. The CDR3 is made up of 16 amino acids. Trimming at V came to 7 bases and at J to 2 bases, leaving 13 bases not matched to a gene. Germline CDR1 SGHVS, CDR2 FQNEAQ. The CDR3 DNA reads TGTGCCAGCAACCCACATAGGGGGCAGGGACAAGAGACCCAGTACTTC. Translation: CASNPHRGQGQETQYF.

This clonotype was seen repeatedly, ten times or more. The V gene is TRBV29-1, the J gene TRBJ2-7; no clear D. The length of the CDR3 is 11 residues. Germline V gene lookup returns CDR1 SQVTM and CDR2 ANQGSEA. Trimming stripped 7 bases from V and 6 bases from J, with 13 bases between. CDR3 bases: TGCAGCGCCGGTCAAGTCCGCGAGCAGTACTTC. This translates into CSAGQVREQYF.

This clonotype appeared many times. This rearrangement joins TRBV29-1 to TRBJ2-7; D unclear. Germline loops: CDR1 SQVTM, CDR2 ANQGSEA. V was cut by 1 base and J by 6 bases, with 10 bases left in between. The CDR3 contains 12 residues. CDR3 in amino acids: CSVEVGSLEQYF. CDR3 DNA sequence: TGCAGCGTTGAAGTGGGCAGCCTCGAGCAGTACTTC.

This clonotype was picked up a small number of times. The rearrangement uses TRBV18 and TRBJ2-5; 7 bases fit TRBD1. Germline V gene data show CDR1 as KGHSH and CDR2 as LQKENI. V was clipped by 3 bases and J by 6 bases; unmatched bases: 7. The CDR3 runs 14 residues. The CDR3 bases are TGTGCCAGCTCACCGACTAACAGGGGACAGACCCAGTACTTC. Translation: CASSPTNRGQTQYF.

This clonotype was found many times. The chain joins TRBV29-1 to TRBJ2-5, with 9 bases matching TRBD2. The J segment lost 7 bases and the V segment lost 5 bases, leaving 11 bases of the junction unmatched. The CDR3 runs to 14 residues. In germline, CDR1 is SQVTM, CDR2 ANQGSEA. The CDR3 region is CSVLREGQGRTQYF. CDR3 coding DNA: TGCAGCGTTTTGCGGGAGGGCCAGGGAAGGACCCAGTACTTC.

This clonotype appeared many times. The chain has TRBV7-2 and TRBJ2-1; D possibly matches TRBD1 or TRBD2 (5 bases each). CDR1 and CDR2 (germline): SGHTA, FQGNSA. The CDR3 extends over 13 amino acids. Trimming shortened V by 6 bases and J by 7 bases, and 13 bases separated the two germline ends. The CDR3 nucleotides read TGTGCCAGCAGGGACACCGGGGAGAATGAGCAGTTCTTC. Protein product: CASRDTGENEQFF.

This clonotype occurred many times. The gene calls are TRBV29-1 and TRBJ1-4, with D uncertain. V was cut by 1 base and J by 4 bases, with 16 bases left in between. Germline loops: CDR1 SQVTM, CDR2 ANQGSEA. This CDR3 has 16 residues. The CDR3 nucleotides are TGCAGCGTTGAAGGTGGTTCGGGAGGCCTTAATGAAAAACTGTTTTTT. Protein product: CSVEGGSGGLNEKLFF. The variable domain in full, with the rest retrieved from reference TRBV29-1 and TRBJ1-4, is SAVISQKPSRDICQRGTSLTIQCQVDSQVTMMFWYRQQPGQSLTLIATANQGSEATYESGFVIDKFPISRPNLTFSTLTVSNMSPEDSSIYLCSVEGGSGGLNEKLFFGSGTQLSVL.

This clonotype was picked up many times. This chain links TRBV6-2 or TRBV6-3 with TRBJ2-4; no firm D call. CDR3 length: 14 amino acids. Germline-derived CDR1 and CDR2 are MNHEY and SVGEGT. V shed 0 bases and J shed 6 bases, with 9 bases lying between them. The CDR3 sequence: CASSYSARLNIQYF. The CDR3 region has the DNA TGTGCCAGCAGTTACTCGGCCAGGTTAAACATTCAGTACTTC.

This clonotype was picked up many times. This sequence joins TRBV7-2 and TRBJ2-2; D is perhaps TRBD2 (5 bases). There are 16 residues in the CDR3. Looked up from germline, CDR1 is SGHTA and CDR2 is FQGNSA. V was cut by 1 base and J by 4 bases, with 13 bases left in between. CDR3 sequence reads: CASSLGAGPRTGELFF. CDR3 nucleotide sequence: TGTGCCAGCAGCTTAGGGGCGGGTCCCCGCACCGGGGAGCTGTTTTTT. Full variable domain (rest looked up from reference TRBV7-2 and TRBJ2-2): GAGVSQSPSNKVTEKGKDVELRCDPISGHTALYWYRQSLGQGLEFLIYFQGNSAPDKSGLPSDRFSAERTGGSVSTLTIQRTQQEDSAVYLCASSLGAGPRTGELFFGEGSRLTVL.

The sample holds many counts of this clonotype. The chain has TRBV7-6 and TRBJ2-2, with TRBD2 matching over 10 bases. The J segment lost 6 bases and the V segment lost 5 bases, leaving 9 bases of the junction unmatched. Germline CDR1 SGHVS, CDR2 FNYEAQ. The CDR3 spans 16 residues. CDR3 sequence (DNA): TGTGCCAGCAGCGTGATGCTAGCGGGAGTACCCGGGGAGCTGTTTTTT. Its translation is CASSVMLAGVPGELFF.

This clonotype was counted ten times or more. The chain uses TRBV7-7 and TRBJ2-1; D gene ambiguous. The CDR3 extends over 15 amino acids. Germline CDR1 and CDR2: SSHAT and FNYEAQ (reference sequence). The V and J ends lost 1 base and 5 bases respectively, with 12 bases between them. The CDR3 reads CASSLGSSPHNEQFF. The CDR3 DNA follows: TGTGCCAGCAGCTTAGGATCCAGCCCTCACAATGAGCAGTTCTTC.

This chain uses TRBV4-2 with TRBJ2-7, with 12 bases lining up with TRBD1. The CDR3 is 18 residues long. The V gene end was trimmed by 4 bases and the J gene end by 3 bases; junction bases not matched to a gene: 13. Germline lookup yields CDR1 LGHNA and CDR2 YNFKEQ. CDR3 in DNA: TGTGCCAGCAGCCCCGGGACAGGGGGCCTACTTTCCTACTACGAGCAGTACTTC. Its protein product is CASSPGTGGLLSYYEQYF.

This clonotype was found a few times. CDR3 loop: CASSLRDEETQYF. CDR3 nucleotides: TGTGCCAGCAGCTTAAGGGACGAAGAGACCCAGTACTTC. This chain uses TRBV7-6 with TRBJ2-5, with D perhaps given as TRBD1 or TRBD2 (5 bases each). This CDR3 has 13 residues. The germline CDR1 and CDR2 sequences are SGHVS and FNYEAQ. V was trimmed by 2 bases and J by 3 bases, leaving 7 bases between them.

The V and J genes are TRBV29-1 and TRBJ2-5; D may be TRBD2 (6 bases). Germline V gene lookup returns CDR1 SQVTM and CDR2 ANQGSEA. The CDR3 has 14 amino acids. Deletions cut 2 bases from V and 2 bases from J, with 12 bases between. The CDR3 spells CSVEIAGGQETQYF. The DNA of the CDR3 is TGCAGCGTTGAAATTGCAGGAGGGCAAGAGACCCAGTACTTC.